Many counts were recorded for the clone carrying this T cell receptor (beta chain). One entry per CDR3 protein, called by TCRdb with MiXCR from the 5' RACE reads. The sample records about 63,000 distinct CDR3 sequences, 7.4% being singletons. The data stem from a study of T cells after yellow fever vaccination. This specimen consisted of CD8+ T cells sorted from PBMCs, obtained 15 days after the yellow fever booster vaccination. The sequence derives from a man aged 30-40 years who received the YFV17D yellow fever vaccine.

The CDR3 DNA reads TGTGCCAGCAGCTTATCGGGGGGCTACGAGCAGTACTTC. Its protein is CASSLSGGYEQYF. V is TRBV5-6 and J is TRBJ2-7, with TRBD2 identical over 7 bases. Germline CDR1 reads SGHDT; CDR2 reads YYEEEE. The CDR3 extends over 13 amino acids. Losses at the gene ends were 2 bases for V and 3 bases for J; bases not matched to a gene: 2.